This TCR beta chain came from a study of T cell responses to AZD1222 COVID-19 vaccine. General study findings and limits: Females made up more of the donors, who were largely white British, and clonal diversity may have come out too low.

Sequencing used immunoSEQ multiplex PCR; TCRdb keeps in-frame clones, though not all of them. This repertoire shows about 200,000 clones, 85% to 95% found once; its top ten account for 1% to 1.5%. In the case of this clone: Its antigen is still unknown.

The CDR3 has 13 residues. The germline V gene has CDR1 SGDLS and CDR2 YYNGEE. The junction had 4 bases not matched to a gene; V was cut back by 6 bases and J by 2 bases. Material: peripheral blood, obtained on day 0 of AZD1222 vaccination. The sequence was obtained from an adult in good health. This sequence joins TRBV9 and TRBJ1-1; 7 bases fit TRBD1. The CDR3 bases are TGTGCCAGCACCAGGGGGGGTAACACTGAAGCTTTCTTT. This gives the protein CASTRGGNTEAFF.